These T cell receptor beta chains were read from a single sample in a study of cytomegalovirus exposure and HLA in healthy donors. The data were produced by immunoSEQ multiplex PCR, yet TCRdb's version contains in-frame clones alone and is incomplete. The sample records around 160,000 clones, 65% to 85% being singletons. The sequenced sample consisted of PBMCs. These receptor sequences come from a woman between 35 and 50 years old in good health and CMV-seropositive. CDR3s include the opening cysteine and the closing phenylalanine or tryptophan. A D gene is named only where the DNA matches it firmly. Rows may omit the clone size; those that give it use once, few, many or a size class.

abundance,j_gene,d_gene,v_gene,CDR3nt,CDR3aa
.,TRBJ2-7,.,TRBV7-9,TGTGCCAGCAGCGATTATATGACGGAGAGTAGGTACGAGCAGTACTTC,CASSDYMTESRYEQYF
.,TRBJ2-2,TRBD1,TRBV10-1,TGCGCCAGCTGTGACAGGGTTACCGGGGAGCTGTTTTTT,CASCDRVTGELFF
.,TRBJ1-2,.,TRBV6-4,TGTGCCAGCAGTGCTCCCACACAGACCTTTGGCTACACCTTC,CASSAPTQTFGYTF
.,TRBJ1-4,.,TRBV6-1,TGTGCCAGCAGACTTGCAACTAATGAAAAACTGTTTTTT,CASRLATNEKLFF
.,TRBJ1-1,.,TRBV5-6,TGTGCCAGCAGCCGAGGGGGAGGGGGAAGGGGCACTGAAGCTTTCTTT,CASSRGGGGRGTEAFF
.,TRBJ1-1,.,TRBV6-1,TGTGCCAGCAGTCCCCCGAGGGTCGGGAACACTGAAGCTTTCTTT,CASSPPRVGNTEAFF
.,TRBJ2-1,TRBD2,TRBV14,TGTGCCAGCAGCCCGGGACTAGCGGGGGGAATCCTTTCCTACAATGAGCAGTTCTTC,CASSPGLAGGILSYNEQFF
.,TRBJ1-1,.,TRBV18,TGTGCCAGCTCGCCGACCGAGGGATACCAAAACACTGAAGCTTTCTTT,CASSPTEGYQNTEAFF
.,TRBJ2-3,TRBD2,TRBV7-9,TGTGCCAGCAGCTTGTTGAGCGGGGGCGGCACAGATACGCAGTATTTT,CASSLLSGGGTDTQYF
.,TRBJ1-1,.,TRBV5-1,TGCGCCAGCAGCTCCCTCCGAGACACTGAAGCTTTCTTT,CASSSLRDTEAFF
.,TRBJ1-2,.,TRBV7-2,TGTGCCAGCAGCCCCAAGGGGGGGGGCTACCATTATGGCTACACCTTC,CASSPKGGGYHYGYTF
.,TRBJ2-4,TRBD2,TRBV6-1,TGTGCCAGCTTGGGACTAGCGGGGACAAACATTCAGTACTTC,CASLGLAGTNIQYF
.,TRBJ2-1,TRBD2,TRBV7-8,TGTGCCAGCAGCCCCCTAGCGGGAGAAGGATACAATGAGCAGTTCTTC,CASSPLAGEGYNEQFF
.,TRBJ2-2,.,TRBV7-9,TGTTCCAGCAGCTTAGAACAGTACACCGGGGAGCTGTTTTTT,CSSSLEQYTGELFF
.,TRBJ1-6,TRBD1,TRBV4-1,TGCGCCAGCAGCCACCGACAGGGTCCCCTCCACTTT,CASSHRQGPLHF
.,TRBJ1-5,.,TRBV19,TGTGCCAGTACCTACCGAACAGGGTTCAATCAGCCCCAGCATTTT,CASTYRTGFNQPQHF
.,TRBJ2-2,.,TRBV5-1,TGCGCCAGTACCGACAGGCGAGGCACCGGGGAGCTGTTTTTT,CASTDRRGTGELFF
.,TRBJ2-7,.,TRBV11-3,TGTGCCAGCAGTATACACTACGAGCAGTACTTC,CASSIHYEQYF
few,TRBJ2-1,TRBD1,TRBV7-9,TGTGCCAGCAGCGTCCGACAGGGGGCACGCAATGAGCAGTTCTTC,CASSVRQGARNEQFF
.,TRBJ2-6,.,TRBV4-3,TGCGCCAGCAGCCAAGGGAGGTCTGGGGCCAACGTCCTGACTTTC,CASSQGRSGANVLTF
.,TRBJ1-3,TRBD1,TRBV29-1,TGCAGCGTCCGAACCGGGACAGGGGCTGGAAACACCATATATTTT,CSVRTGTGAGNTIYF
.,TRBJ2-1,.,TRBV12-5,TGTGCTAGTGGTTTGGTTGGCAGGGGTCACGATGAGCAGTTCTTC,CASGLVGRGHDEQFF
.,TRBJ1-6,TRBD1,TRBV5-1,TGCGCCAGTTCGACAGGGAATAATTCACCCCTCCACTTT,CASSTGNNSPLHF
.,TRBJ2-5,.,TRBV7-6,TGTGCCAGCAGCTTAGCGGGAGTCCGGGAGACCCAGTACTTC,CASSLAGVRETQYF
few,TRBJ2-7,TRBD2,TRBV25-1,TGTGCCAGCACCGAGACTAGCGGGAGCCCCTCCGAGCAGTACTTC,CASTETSGSPSEQYF
.,TRBJ1-1,.,TRBV29-1,TGCAGTTCAGTCGGGGGGGTCGACACTGAAGCTTTCTTT,CSSVGGVDTEAFF
.,TRBJ1-2,.,TRBV2,TGTGCCAGCAGTGAAGCCATCATGGGGGGGGGCTACACCTTC,CASSEAIMGGGYTF
once,TRBJ1-2,TRBD1,TRBV7-9,TGTGCCAGCAGCCTCGGACAGGGGGCATTCTATGGCTACACCTTC,CASSLGQGAFYGYTF
.,TRBJ1-2,.,TRBV19,TGTGCCAGTACCTCTGAATTGCAGGCCTATCAATTCTATGGCTACACCTTC,CASTSELQAYQFYGYTF
.,TRBJ1-3,.,TRBV30,TGTGCCTGGAGTCCTCAGATTTCTGGAAACACCATATATTTT,CAWSPQISGNTIYF
.,TRBJ2-2,.,TRBV2,TGTGCCAGCAGACGGACAGCCGTTAACACCGGGGAGCTGTTTTTT,CASRRTAVNTGELFF
.,TRBJ1-2,.,TRBV27,TGTGCCCCCCATGACAGTTTTAGTAACTATGGCTACACCTTC,CAPHDSFSNYGYTF
.,TRBJ1-1,.,TRBV7-8,TGTGCCAGCAGCTTAGTATCAGGGCAAGGGAACACTGAAGCTTTCTTT,CASSLVSGQGNTEAFF